These 18 T cell receptor beta chains share one sample of origin, sequenced in a study of shared clonotypes between healthy human individuals. Profiled with immunoSEQ multiplex PCR; TCRdb holds only in-frame clones, not every one. This sample has about 2.3 million clones, with about nine tenths found just once. Sequenced input: naive CD4+ T cells from PBMCs. Subset in this sample: CD45RA+ positively selected. The origin of the receptors is a man aged 18 to 35 in good health. Some clones in this sample may be carry-over from other donors' samples.

The chain combines TRBV30 with TRBJ1-2; D not resolved. The V and J ends lost 2 bases and 4 bases respectively, with 14 bases between them. The germline gives CDR1 GTSNPN, CDR2 SVGIG (reference sequence). The CDR3 spans 14 residues. The CDR3 here is CAWSPGGRLYGYTF. CDR3 in DNA: TGTGCCTGGAGTCCGGGCGGCCGGCTCTATGGCTACACCTTC.

CDR3 nucleotides: TGTGCCAGTAGTATAGCTGGTCAGAGCTACACCTTC. Encoded protein: CASSIAGQSYTF. The chain links TRBV19 to TRBJ1-2; D is unresolved. Trimming stripped 1 base from V and 9 bases from J, with 9 bases between. Germline V CDR1 and CDR2: LNHDA, SQIVND (reference sequence). This CDR3 has 12 residues. Filled out from reference TRBV19 and TRBJ1-2, the complete variable domain reads DGGITQSPKYLFRKEGQNVTLSCEQNLNHDAMYWYRQDPGQGLRLIYYSQIVNDFQKGDIAEGYSVSREKKESFPLTVTSAQKNPTAFYLCASSIAGQSYTFGSGTRLTVV.

This rearrangement joins TRBV2 to TRBJ2-6, with no clear D. CDR1 is SNHLY and CDR2 is FYNNEI in the germline V gene. There are 14 residues in the CDR3. Between the trimmed V and J ends, which lost 6 bases and 3 bases, there was a span of 9 bases. The DNA of the CDR3 is TGTGCCAGCAGGCCCCGTGGTGGGGCCAACGTCCTGACTTTC. Translation gives CASRPRGGANVLTF.

V and J are TRBV11-3 and TRBJ2-2; D remains ambiguous. Trimming stripped 2 bases from V and 6 bases from J, with 7 bases between. The length of the CDR3 is 13 residues. Germline V gene lookup returns CDR1 SGHNT and CDR2 YENEEA. The CDR3 DNA is TGTGCCAGCAGCTTACATTCGGCCGGGGAGCTGTTTTTT. Its protein is CASSLHSAGELFF.

The chain links TRBV6-5 to TRBJ1-2; no firm D call. V lost 5 bases, J lost 4 bases, and 14 bases lay in between. Germline CDR1 and CDR2: MNHEY and SVGAGI. The CDR3 is 14 residues long. Here the CDR3 reads CASSPTRFGYGYTF. For the CDR3, the DNA is TGTGCCAGCAGTCCAACACGGTTTGGCTATGGCTACACCTTC.

The genes are TRBV2 and TRBJ1-5, with D unclear. Deletions cut 0 bases from V and 10 bases from J, with 10 bases between. CDR1 is SNHLY, CDR2 FYNNEI, per germline. CDR3 length equals 13 residues. The CDR3 here is CASSEASSPPQHF. The DNA of the CDR3 is TGTGCCAGCAGTGAAGCCAGCAGCCCACCCCAGCATTTT.

This clone was counted once. V is TRBV15 and J is TRBJ2-7; unclear D gene. The CDR3 runs to 12 residues. In germline, CDR1 is LNHNV, CDR2 YYDKDF (reference sequence). V was clipped by 1 base and J by 4 bases, with 5 bases between them. CDR3 sequence reads: CATSRARYEQYF. The CDR3 DNA reads TGTGCCACCAGCAGAGCCCGGTACGAGCAGTACTTC. Supplemented by reference TRBV15 and TRBJ2-7, the full variable domain reads DAMVIQNPRYQVTQFGKPVTLSCSQTLNHNVMYWYQQKSSQAPKLLFHYYDKDFNNEADTPDNFQSRRPNTSFCFLDIRSPGLGDTAMYLCATSRARYEQYFGPGTRLTVT.

V and J are TRBV27 and TRBJ1-4, with TRBD1 matching over 7 bases. Per germline, CDR1 MNHEY and CDR2 SMNVEV (reference sequence). There are 12 residues in the CDR3. V was pared by 6 bases and J by 8 bases, with 3 bases of the junction left unmatched. The CDR3 is CASSRTGEKLFF. Written as DNA, the CDR3 is TGTGCCAGCAGCAGGACAGGCGAAAAACTGTTTTTT.

The chain has TRBV5-4 and TRBJ1-2; a weak D match, TRBD1 (5 bases). CDR3 length equals 13 residues. Germline-derived CDR1 and CDR2 are SGHNT and YYREEE (reference sequence). V was clipped by 0 bases and J by 8 bases, with 11 bases between them. CDR3 sequence (DNA): TGTGCCAGCAGCTTGGCGGGGGAGGGAGGCTACACCTTC. Encoded protein: CASSLAGEGGYTF.

The chain joins TRBV11-2 to TRBJ2-4; tentative D call: TRBD2 (6 bases). The CDR3 covers 17 residues. Germline V CDR1 and CDR2: SGHAT, FQNNGV. V was shortened by 5 bases and J by 0 bases, with 17 bases between the two germline ends. CDR3 sequence reads: CASSAPATRLAKNIQYF. For the CDR3, the DNA is TGTGCCAGCAGCGCCCCCGCGACTAGACTAGCCAAAAACATTCAGTACTTC.

The CDR3 region is CASSQLLAQETQYF. The CDR3 DNA follows: TGTGCCAGCTCACAACTCCTGGCGCAAGAGACCCAGTACTTC. The chain carries TRBV18 and TRBJ2-5; D not resolved. This CDR3 has 14 amino acids. The ends were cut back, 4 bases at V and 2 bases at J, with 11 bases in the middle. Per the germline V gene, CDR1 is KGHSH and CDR2 is LQKENI.

The rearrangement uses TRBV2 and TRBJ1-5, with TRBD1 matching 8 bases. This CDR3 is 14 amino acids long. Germline values: CDR1 SNHLY, CDR2 FYNNEI. J was trimmed by 6 bases and V by 5 bases; bases with no gene match: 6. For the CDR3, the DNA is TGTGCCAGCAGTCTTACAGGGGGGATTCAGCCCCAGCATTTT. Translation gives CASSLTGGIQPQHF. Based on the CDR3 plus reference TRBV2 and TRBJ1-5, the full variable domain is EPEVTQTPSHQVTQMGQEVILRCVPISNHLYFYWYRQILGQKVEFLVSFYNNEISEKSEIFDDQFSVERPDGSNFTLKIRSTKLEDSAMYFCASSLTGGIQPQHFGDGTRLSIL.

The chain recombines TRBV2 with TRBJ2-1; D is undetermined. Germline V gene lookup returns CDR1 SNHLY and CDR2 FYNNEI. The CDR3 extends over 13 amino acids. V lost 6 bases and J lost 1, with 7 bases in between. CDR3 protein: CASRTGSYNEQFF. CDR3 DNA sequence: TGTGCCAGCAGGACTGGTTCCTACAATGAGCAGTTCTTC.

The J gene is TRBJ1-1, the V gene TRBV13; no reliable D call. Per germline, CDR1 PRHDT and CDR2 FYEKMQ (reference sequence). This CDR3 is 15 amino acids long. With 3 bases removed from V and 2 bases from J, the gap between germline ends came to 13 bases. The DNA for the CDR3 is TGTGCCAGCAGCTTTAGGGAGAGGTTTAACACTGAAGCTTTCTTT. This codes for CASSFRERFNTEAFF.

CDR3 in amino acids: CATSVRTAGFYGYTF. The CDR3 nucleotides read TGTGCCACCAGCGTAAGGACAGCAGGGTTCTATGGCTACACCTTC. V is TRBV15 and J is TRBJ1-2; TRBD1 is a possible D gene (6 bases). V was clipped by 5 bases and J by 4 bases, with 17 bases between them. This CDR3 has 15 residues. Germline V lookup: CDR1 LNHNV, CDR2 YYDKDF (reference sequence).

The chain uses TRBV7-9 and TRBJ2-7; D might be TRBD2 (5 bases). V was pared by 5 bases and J by 3 bases, with 14 bases between. Germline V lookup: CDR1 SEHNR, CDR2 FQNEAQ (reference sequence). The CDR3 is 14 amino acids. The CDR3 is CASSPTGEHYEQYF. Here the CDR3 DNA reads TGTGCCAGCAGCCCAACCGGGGAACACTACGAGCAGTACTTC.

A single count supports this clone. Other DNA sequences in this specimen translate into the identical CDR3. This rearrangement joins TRBV6-1 to TRBJ2-5; D remains unclear. The CDR3 spans 14 residues. Per the germline V gene, CDR1 is MNHNS and CDR2 is SASEGT. The V gene lost 1 base and the J gene lost 5 bases, with 11 bases spanning the gap. The CDR3 DNA reads as TGTGCCAGCAGTGAAGATAGGGTCTTGGAGACCCAGTACTTC. Protein sequence: CASSEDRVLETQYF.

V gene TRBV14 combines with J gene TRBJ2-4; D may be TRBD2 (5 bases). The CDR3 loop spans 15 amino acids. Looked up from germline, CDR1 is SGHDN and CDR2 is FVKESK. V was pared by 4 bases and J by 1 base, with 11 bases between. In nucleotides, the CDR3 is TGTGCCAGCAGCCGTGCGGGCTCCGCCAAAAACATTCAGTACTTC. Its translation: CASSRAGSAKNIQYF.